This TCR beta chain emerged from a study of blood T cell repertoires in COVID-19. Using immunoSEQ multiplex PCR, the repertoire was profiled, and TCRdb retains in-frame clones only, with some absent. The table shows roughly 250,000 clones, with approximately 90% occurring only once. Per the germline V gene, CDR1 is MDHEN and CDR2 is SYDVKM. Trimming at V came to 6 bases and at J to 7 bases, leaving 7 bases not matched to a gene. The CDR3 sequence is 13 residues long. Everyone who took part was 18 to 89 years old, and they came from 24 US areas. This TCR was sampled from a middle-aged woman with acute COVID-19. The chain uses TRBV28 and TRBJ1-2; 8 positions agree with TRBD1. Sequenced material: PBMCs or T cells enriched from blood (not recorded which). For the CDR3, the DNA is TGTGCCAGCAGATTGGAGACAGGGGTTGGCTACACCTTC. This translates into CASRLETGVGYTF.